The clone carrying this T cell receptor (beta chain) was found a few times. The record originates from a study of T-cell memory formation after mild COVID-19. TCRdb independently ran MiXCR on the 5' RACE reads; one entry per CDR3 protein. The sample holds 200,000 to 250,000 distinct CDR3 sequences, roughly a tenth seen once. The CDR3 runs 14 residues. Germline CDR1 is LNHNV and CDR2 is YYDKDF (reference sequence). Trimming removed 0 bases at V and 8 bases at J, with 10 bases between. The receptor's source is a man younger than 35 who had mild COVID-19 (a few samples of this study predate the infection). Cell type and time point are not known. The sample taken for sequencing was PBMCs or a T cell subset sorted from them (not recorded which). The rearrangement joins TRBV15 to TRBJ1-4; no clear D gene. The CDR3 DNA reads TGTGCCACCAGCAGAGACAGATCGGGAGAAAAACTGTTTTTT. Protein: CATSRDRSGEKLFF.